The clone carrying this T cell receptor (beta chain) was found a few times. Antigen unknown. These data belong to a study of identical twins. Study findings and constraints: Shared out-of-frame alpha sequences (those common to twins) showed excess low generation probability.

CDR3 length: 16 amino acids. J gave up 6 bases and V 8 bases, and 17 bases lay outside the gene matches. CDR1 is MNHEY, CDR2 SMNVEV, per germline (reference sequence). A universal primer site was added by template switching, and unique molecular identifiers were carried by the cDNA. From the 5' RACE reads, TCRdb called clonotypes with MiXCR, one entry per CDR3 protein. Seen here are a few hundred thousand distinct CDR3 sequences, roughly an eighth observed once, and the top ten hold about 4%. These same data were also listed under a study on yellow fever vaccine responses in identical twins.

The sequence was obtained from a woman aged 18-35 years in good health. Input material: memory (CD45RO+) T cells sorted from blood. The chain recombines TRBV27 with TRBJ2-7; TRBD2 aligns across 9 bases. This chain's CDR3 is CASESGSGGRAAEQYF. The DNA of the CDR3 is TGTGCCAGCGAGTCCGGAAGTGGCGGGAGGGCCGCCGAGCAGTACTTC.